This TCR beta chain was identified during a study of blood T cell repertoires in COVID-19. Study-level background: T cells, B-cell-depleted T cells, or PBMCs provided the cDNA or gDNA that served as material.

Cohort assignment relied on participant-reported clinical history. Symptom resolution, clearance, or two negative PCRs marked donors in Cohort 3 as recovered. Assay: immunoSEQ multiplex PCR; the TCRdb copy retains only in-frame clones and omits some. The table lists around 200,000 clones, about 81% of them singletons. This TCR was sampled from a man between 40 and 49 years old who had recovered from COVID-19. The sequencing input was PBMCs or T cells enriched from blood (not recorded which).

CDR3 DNA: TGTGCCAGCAGCCGGTGGAGCAATCAGCCCCAGCATTTT. Its translation: CASSRWSNQPQHF. The chain has TRBV11-2 and TRBJ1-5; D gene uncertain. Germline CDR1 SGHAT, CDR2 FQNNGV. The CDR3 is 13 residues long. Trimming removed 5 bases from V and 1 base from J, with 6 bases in between.